Shown below are 31 T cell receptor beta chains from a single sample sequenced in a study of blood T cells in healthy people across ages. PCR was performed a second time for roughly 7 to 12 cycles using a sample-barcoded 5' primer and a J-beta primer mix. TCRdb fed the 5' RACE reads into MiXCR, producing one record per CDR3 protein. Here the sample spans roughly 1.7 million distinct CDR3 sequences, about 31% being singletons. Input material: blood. Every receptor here comes from a woman aged 30 to 39 in good health.

This clonotype has ten or more counts. This chain connects TRBV24-1 to TRBJ2-1; weak D call: TRBD2 (6 bases). The CDR3 has 16 amino acids. Between the trimmed V and J ends, which lost 3 bases and 5 bases, there was a span of 16 bases. Germline V CDR1 and CDR2: KGHDR, SFDVKD. CDR3 DNA sequence: TGTGCCACCAGTGATCCTTTAGCGGTCCTAGACAATGAGCAGTTCTTC. This translates into CATSDPLAVLDNEQFF.

This clonotype showed up just a few times. CDR3 sequence reads: CASSLGKGAYPLDGYTF. As DNA, the CDR3 is TGTGCCAGCAGCTTAGGGAAAGGCGCATACCCTTTAGATGGCTACACCTTC. This chain uses TRBV7-6 with TRBJ1-2; D remains ambiguous. Looked up from germline, CDR1 is SGHVS and CDR2 is FNYEAQ. V was shortened by 1 base and J by 6 bases, with 21 bases between the two germline ends. The CDR3 is made up of 17 amino acids.

The genes are TRBV20-1 and TRBJ1-2; possible D gene TRBD1, 6 bases. The CDR3 spans 16 residues. V was cut by 5 bases and J by 6 bases, with 25 bases left in between. Germline V gene sequence: CDR1 DFQATT, CDR2 SNEGSKA (reference sequence). The CDR3 region has the DNA TGCAGTGCTCCAACAGGGTACGCGGGACTCGCGGATGGCTACACCTTC. It translates to CSAPTGYAGLADGYTF.

This chain links TRBV5-1 with TRBJ1-1; the D gene is possibly TRBD1 (5 bases). CDR1 is SGHRS and CDR2 is YFSETQ in the germline V gene. Trimming pared 3 bases from V and 2 bases from J, leaving 5 bases between. The CDR3 has 12 residues. CDR3 amino acids: CASSWDNTEAFF. In DNA form, the CDR3 reads TGCGCCAGCAGCTGGGACAACACTGAAGCTTTCTTT.

This chain joins TRBV5-6 and TRBJ2-7, with a possible D match to TRBD2 (5 bases). CDR3 size: 14 residues. CDR1 is SGHDT, CDR2 YYEEEE, per germline. Trimming removed 1 base from V and 0 bases from J, with 8 bases in between. CDR3 loop: CASSLSLASYEQYF. CDR3 DNA sequence: TGTGCCAGCAGCTTGTCGCTAGCCTCCTACGAGCAGTACTTC.

This clonotype was counted only a few times. The rearrangement links TRBV12-3 or TRBV12-4 to TRBJ1-2; D gene uncertain. The V and J ends lost 4 bases and 3 bases respectively, with 12 bases between them. The CDR3 is 14 residues long. For the CDR3, the DNA is TGTGCCAGCAGTTCCCAATTCAAGGACTATGGCTACACCTTC. It specifies CASSSQFKDYGYTF.

This clonotype has a handful of counts. The chain couples TRBV4-1 to TRBJ2-7; 7 positions match TRBD2. Losses at the gene ends were 2 bases for V and 4 bases for J; bases not matched to a gene: 11. CDR1 and CDR2 (germline): MGHRA, YSYEKL. The CDR3 consists of 16 residues. The CDR3 here is CASSQSPQRGYYEQYF. CDR3 nucleotides: TGCGCCAGCAGCCAAAGCCCGCAGCGGGGATATTACGAGCAGTACTTC.

This clonotype was found once. The J gene is TRBJ2-1, the V gene TRBV20-1, with 14 bases aligning to TRBD2. V was pared by 0 bases and J by 9 bases, with 4 bases of the junction left unmatched. In germline, CDR1 is DFQATT, CDR2 SNEGSKA (reference sequence). This CDR3 contains 15 residues. CDR3 bases: TGCAGTGCTAGAGATAAGACTAGCGGGAGGGTTGAGCAGTTCTTC. Its translation is CSARDKTSGRVEQFF.

This clonotype was seen more than once but under ten times. The V call is TRBV10-3, the J call TRBJ2-3; 7 bases align to TRBD2. Trimming at V came to 5 bases and at J to 4 bases, leaving 15 bases not matched to a gene. The germline V gene has CDR1 ENHRY and CDR2 SYGVKD. The CDR3 consists of 17 residues. The CDR3 is CAISRQSGAASADTQYF. DNA of the CDR3: TGTGCCATCAGTCGACAAAGCGGGGCCGCAAGCGCAGATACGCAGTATTTT.

The gene calls are TRBV5-1 and TRBJ2-1, with TRBD2 matching over 7 bases. Germline CDR1 SGHRS, CDR2 YFSETQ. Unmatched junction bases numbered 1, after V lost 5 bases and J lost 2 bases. CDR3 length: 13 residues. The CDR3 spells CASRAGAYNEQFF. The CDR3 nucleotides read TGCGCCAGCAGGGCGGGGGCCTACAATGAGCAGTTCTTC.

This clonotype was recorded a few times. The rearrangement joins TRBV6-5 to TRBJ2-5, with D tentatively TRBD2 (6 bases). The length of the CDR3 is 15 residues. The germline CDR1 and CDR2 sequences are MNHEY and SVGAGI. Between the trimmed V and J ends, which lost 6 bases and 5 bases, there was a span of 19 bases. CDR3 in DNA: TGTGCCAGCAGACGTACAGCGGGCGGCTGGGAGACCCAGTACTTC. Translation: CASRRTAGGWETQYF.

In its sample, this clonotype was seen a few times. The gene calls are TRBV7-2 and TRBJ2-7; D is unclear. V gave up 5 bases and J gave up 3 bases, with 8 bases separating them. This CDR3 has 12 amino acids. Germline-derived CDR1 and CDR2 are SGHTA and FQGNSA. CDR3 nucleotides: TGTGCCAGCAGCGCCCCGGGCTACGAGCAGTACTTC. It yields the protein CASSAPGYEQYF.

This chain links TRBV18 with TRBJ2-1, with 7 bases fitting TRBD1. Germline CDR1 KGHSH, CDR2 LQKENI. The CDR3 contains 15 residues. V shed 6 bases and J 8 bases; nucleotides not matched to a gene: 13. The CDR3 DNA follows: TGTGCCAGCTCGTCCGACAGGGTGGCGAAGGATGAGCAGTTCTTC. Protein sequence: CASSSDRVAKDEQFF.

This clonotype was seen repeatedly, ten times or more. The chain is built from TRBV12-3 or TRBV12-4 and TRBJ2-1, with 7 bases lining up with TRBD2. The V and J ends lost 1 base and 0 bases, in that order; junction bases with no gene match: 3. The CDR3 has 16 amino acids. This chain's CDR3 is CASSLGGGVSYNEQFF. The CDR3 DNA reads TGTGCCAGCAGTTTAGGCGGGGGTGTCTCCTACAATGAGCAGTTCTTC.

This clonotype has just a few counts. V gene TRBV20-1 combines with J gene TRBJ2-1; possible D gene TRBD1, 5 bases. Trimming cost V 5 bases and J 5 bases, with 19 bases left between them. The CDR3 is made up of 15 amino acids. Germline CDR1 and CDR2: DFQATT and SNEGSKA (reference sequence). CDR3 amino acids: CSAPTSRGYNNEQFF. The CDR3 DNA reads TGCAGTGCTCCGACAAGTAGGGGTTATAACAATGAGCAGTTCTTC.

The chain links TRBV7-9 to TRBJ2-7, with TRBD2 identical over 7 bases. With the DNA end fitting TRBJ2-5 better, the J assignment may be wrong. CDR1 and CDR2 (germline): SEHNR, FQNEAQ (reference sequence). The CDR3 length is 14 residues. Here the CDR3 DNA reads TGTGCCAGCAGTCCCCGGGGACGCGGGGGGACCCAGTACTTC. It yields the protein CASSPRGRGGTQYF.

The V call is TRBV20-1, the J call TRBJ2-1; 8 bases fit TRBD2. V was pared by 8 bases and J by 6 bases, with 9 bases of the junction left unmatched. CDR1 DFQATT and CDR2 SNEGSKA come from the germline V gene (reference sequence). The CDR3 is 13 residues long. The CDR3, as DNA: TGCAGTCTTCCGGGACTAGTGTCCAATGAGCAGTTCTTC. Protein sequence: CSLPGLVSNEQFF.

This clonotype was detected only a few times. The chain is built from TRBV20-1 and TRBJ1-5, with D possibly matching TRBD1 (5 bases). Trimming removed 5 bases at V and 0 bases at J, with 11 bases between. The length of the CDR3 is 14 residues. Per germline, CDR1 DFQATT and CDR2 SNEGSKA (reference sequence). CDR3 DNA sequence: TGCAGTGCTGTCGGGACCCATAGCAATCAGCCCCAGCATTTT. This translates into CSAVGTHSNQPQHF.

The chain joins TRBV20-1 to TRBJ1-1; tentative D call: TRBD1 (6 bases). The germline gives CDR1 DFQATT, CDR2 SNEGSKA (reference sequence). CDR3 size: 15 residues. V lost 6 bases and J lost 4, with 21 bases in between. The chain's CDR3 is CSAPGGGGKGTEAFF. CDR3 nucleotide sequence: TGCAGTGCCCCGGGAGGGGGGGGCAAGGGCACTGAAGCTTTCTTT.

This clonotype was seen only a few times. The DNA of the CDR3 is TGCGCCAGCAGCTTGGGATTAACGGTGAACACTGAAGCTTTCTTT. Translated: CASSLGLTVNTEAFF. This chain joins TRBV5-1 and TRBJ1-1; D is uncertain. CDR1 and CDR2 (germline): SGHRS, YFSETQ. V was clipped by 0 bases and J by 0 bases, with 9 bases between them. The CDR3 spans 15 residues.

This clonotype was picked up many times. CDR3 nucleotides: TGTGCCAGCAGTCTCGGTTGGGGTACCAATGAGCAGTTCTTC. Translation: CASSLGWGTNEQFF. The chain carries TRBV12-3 or TRBV12-4 and TRBJ2-1; no firm D call. V was shortened by 5 bases and J by 6 bases, with 14 bases between the two germline ends. The length of the CDR3 is 14 residues.

There are a few counts of this clonotype. This chain joins TRBV2 and TRBJ1-2, with 8 bases lining up with TRBD1. This CDR3 has 13 residues. The V gene's germline CDR1 is SNHLY and CDR2 FYNNEI. Unmatched junction bases numbered 5, after V lost 7 bases and J lost 4 bases. CDR3 in DNA: TGTGCCAGCACCAGGACAGGGAGCTATGGCTACACCTTC. Translation gives CASTRTGSYGYTF.

This clonotype has ten or more counts. The chain carries TRBV20-1 and TRBJ1-5; D unclear. This CDR3 is 13 amino acids long. V was cut by 3 bases and J by 2 bases, with 8 bases left in between. Germline V CDR1 and CDR2: DFQATT, SNEGSKA (reference sequence). DNA for the CDR3: TGCAGTGCTAGCCCTGGGGGCAATCAGCCCCAGCATTTT. This encodes CSASPGGNQPQHF.

The rearrangement joins TRBV20-1 to TRBJ1-5, with D perhaps matching TRBD1 (5 bases). V gave up 3 bases and J gave up 4 bases, with 13 bases separating them. CDR3 length equals 14 residues. Germline V gene data show CDR1 as DFQATT and CDR2 as SNEGSKA (reference sequence). CDR3 region: CSARSRTTNQPQHF. The CDR3 bases are TGCAGTGCTAGGAGCCGGACAACGAATCAGCCCCAGCATTTT.

On this clonotype itself: This may stem from a read error, because a much larger clone lies one nucleotide away. The chain carries TRBV4-1 and TRBJ2-7; D gene unclear. Germline V gene data show CDR1 as MGHRA and CDR2 as YSYEKL. The CDR3 contains 14 residues. CDR3 in DNA: TGCACCAGCAGCCAAGTGATGGTCACCTACGAGCAGTACTTC. Protein sequence: CTSSQVMVTYEQYF.

As to this clonotype: This may stem from a read error, because a much larger clone lies one nucleotide away. The gene calls are TRBV9 and TRBJ2-7, with a possible D match to TRBD2 (6 bases). Per germline, CDR1 SGDLS and CDR2 YYNGEE. There are 13 residues in the CDR3. The ends were cut back, 0 bases at V and 3 bases at J, with 7 bases in the middle. The CDR3, as DNA: TGTGCCAGCAGCGTAGGGGGGGTCTACGAGCAGTACTTC. Its protein is CASSVGGVYEQYF.

The V gene is TRBV7-9, the J gene TRBJ2-3, with D possibly being TRBD1 or TRBD2 (6 bases each). The CDR3 consists of 18 residues. The V end was cut by 5 bases, the J end by 1 base, with 22 bases between. Per the germline V gene, CDR1 is SEHNR and CDR2 is FQNEAQ (reference sequence). In nucleotides, the CDR3 is TGTGCCAGCAGCAAAGGTTCATCTGGGGGGCGCGGCACAGATACGCAGTATTTT. It encodes CASSKGSSGGRGTDTQYF.

The V and J genes are TRBV6-5 and TRBJ2-3; 8 nucleotides align to TRBD2. CDR1 is MNHEY, CDR2 SVGAGI, per germline. The CDR3 has 18 amino acids. J lost 0 bases, V lost 2 bases, and 10 bases had no gene match. DNA for the CDR3: TGTGCCAGCAGTTACACGCGGGGGGCGGGACACAGCACAGATACGCAGTATTTT. Translated: CASSYTRGAGHSTDTQYF.

This clonotype was seen more than once but under ten times. The genes are TRBV13 and TRBJ1-1; D is possibly TRBD1 (5 bases). V was shortened by 7 bases and J by 6 bases, with 9 bases between the two germline ends. The CDR3 has 11 residues. Per germline, CDR1 PRHDT and CDR2 FYEKMQ (reference sequence). CDR3 amino acids: CASKGLAEAFF. Here the CDR3 DNA reads TGTGCCAGCAAGGGGCTTGCTGAAGCTTTCTTT.

This sequence joins TRBV7-9 and TRBJ2-3, with D possibly matching TRBD2 (6 bases). The CDR3 totals 16 residues. V gave up 5 bases and J gave up 6 bases, with 21 bases separating them. CDR1 and CDR2 from the germline V gene are SEHNR and FQNEAQ (reference sequence). The CDR3 loop is CASSLGQDYLFDTQYF. CDR3 DNA sequence: TGTGCCAGCAGCCTCGGCCAGGACTACCTTTTCGATACGCAGTATTTT.

In the case of this clonotype: A single base separates this from a much larger clone, so it may be a read error. The rearrangement uses TRBV12-3 or TRBV12-4 and TRBJ2-5; perhaps TRBD1 as D (6 bases). The J call may be mistaken, given a closer DNA end match to TRBJ2-7. There are 14 residues in the CDR3. This CDR3 reads CASSILGQACEQYF. In nucleotides, the CDR3 is TGTGCCAGCAGTATACTGGGACAAGCCTGCGAGCAGTACTTC.